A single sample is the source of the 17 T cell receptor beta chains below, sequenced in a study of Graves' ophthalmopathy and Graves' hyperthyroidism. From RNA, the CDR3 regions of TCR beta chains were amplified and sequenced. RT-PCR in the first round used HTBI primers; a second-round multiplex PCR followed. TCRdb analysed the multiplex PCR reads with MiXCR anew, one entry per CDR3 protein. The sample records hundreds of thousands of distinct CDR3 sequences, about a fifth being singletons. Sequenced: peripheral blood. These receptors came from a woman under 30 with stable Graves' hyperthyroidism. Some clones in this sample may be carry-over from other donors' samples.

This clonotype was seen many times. Here the CDR3 DNA reads TGTGCCAGCAGTTTTCTAGCGGGAGCGCCCTACGAGCAGTACTTC. Encoded protein: CASSFLAGAPYEQYF. The J gene is TRBJ2-7, the V gene TRBV12-3 or TRBV12-4, with TRBD2 matching 10 bases. CDR3 length: 15 amino acids. Trimming took 3 bases from V and 2 from J; bases not matched to a gene: 4.

DNA of the CDR3: TGCGCCAGCAGCGGAGGGACAGGGTCCTCTGGAAACACCATATATTTT. It codes for CASSGGTGSSGNTIYF. This chain uses TRBV5-1 with TRBJ1-3, with 9 bases aligning to TRBD1. Germline values: CDR1 SGHRS, CDR2 YFSETQ. CDR3 length: 16 residues. J gave up 0 bases and V 4 bases, and 5 bases lay outside the gene matches.

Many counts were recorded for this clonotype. The CDR3 here is CASSLSRKTEAFF. CDR3 bases: TGTGCCAGCAGCTTGTCCCGAAAAACTGAAGCTTTCTTT. The V gene is TRBV5-8, the J gene TRBJ1-1, with D uncertain. With 1 base removed from V and 5 bases from J, the gap between germline ends came to 9 bases. Germline CDR1 and CDR2: SGHTS and YDEGEE. CDR3 size: 13 residues.

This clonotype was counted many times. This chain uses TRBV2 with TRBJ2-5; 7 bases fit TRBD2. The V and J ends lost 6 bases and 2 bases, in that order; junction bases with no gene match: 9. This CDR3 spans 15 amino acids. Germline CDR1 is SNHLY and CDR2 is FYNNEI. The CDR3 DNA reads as TGTGCCAGCAGAGAAATAGGGGACTATCAAGAGACCCAGTACTTC. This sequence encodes CASREIGDYQETQYF.

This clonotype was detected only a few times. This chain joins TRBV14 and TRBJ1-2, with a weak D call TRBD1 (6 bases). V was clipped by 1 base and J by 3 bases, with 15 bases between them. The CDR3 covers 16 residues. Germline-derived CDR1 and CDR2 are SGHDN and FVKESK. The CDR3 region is CASSQVAGQLDYGYTF. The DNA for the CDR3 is TGTGCCAGCAGCCAAGTTGCGGGACAATTGGACTATGGCTACACCTTC.

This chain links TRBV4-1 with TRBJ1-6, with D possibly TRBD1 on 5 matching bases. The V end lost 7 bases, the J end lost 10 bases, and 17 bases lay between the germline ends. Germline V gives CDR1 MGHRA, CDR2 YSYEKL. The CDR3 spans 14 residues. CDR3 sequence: CASTAAGTRSPLHF. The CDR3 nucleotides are TGCGCCAGCACCGCGGCGGGGACTCGATCACCCCTCCACTTT.

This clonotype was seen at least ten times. The CDR3 sequence: CASSAGGGNEQYF. The CDR3 bases are TGTGCCAGCAGTGCAGGGGGCGGGAACGAGCAGTACTTC. The chain combines TRBV25-1 with TRBJ2-7; TRBD1 aligns across 8 bases. V lost 4 bases, J lost 5 bases, and 4 bases stayed unmatched. Germline CDR1 is MGHDK and CDR2 is SYGVNS. This CDR3 spans 13 amino acids.

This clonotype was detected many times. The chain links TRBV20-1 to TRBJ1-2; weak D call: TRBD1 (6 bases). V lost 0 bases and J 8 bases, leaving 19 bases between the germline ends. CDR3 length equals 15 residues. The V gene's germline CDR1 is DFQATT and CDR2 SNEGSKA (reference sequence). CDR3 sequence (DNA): TGCAGTGCTAGAGATGGGACACGGGAAGACAGGGGCTACACCTTC. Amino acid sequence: CSARDGTREDRGYTF.

For the CDR3, the DNA is TGTGCCAGCAGTTACGCGGGAGGGGAGGTGGAGACCCAGTACTTC. Protein sequence: CASSYAGGEVETQYF. The chain is built from TRBV6-2 or TRBV6-3 and TRBJ2-5; the match to TRBD2 covers 9 bases. Germline V gene sequence: CDR1 MNHEY, CDR2 SVGEGT. V shed 2 bases, J shed 5 bases, and the junction held 6 bases outside the gene matches. The CDR3 runs to 15 residues.

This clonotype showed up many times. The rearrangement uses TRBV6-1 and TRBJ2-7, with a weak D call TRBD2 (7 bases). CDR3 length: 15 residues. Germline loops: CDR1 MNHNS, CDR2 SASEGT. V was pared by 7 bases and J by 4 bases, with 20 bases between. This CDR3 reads CASNGQTGTTYEQYF. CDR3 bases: TGTGCCAGCAATGGACAGACCGGGACTACATACGAGCAGTACTTC.

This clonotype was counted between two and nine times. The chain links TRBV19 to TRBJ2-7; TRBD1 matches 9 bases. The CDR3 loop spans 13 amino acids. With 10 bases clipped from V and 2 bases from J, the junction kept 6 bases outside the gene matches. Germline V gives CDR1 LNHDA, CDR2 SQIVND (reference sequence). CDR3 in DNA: TGTGCCACCCGAGGGACAGGGCCCTACGAGCAGTACTTC. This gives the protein CATRGTGPYEQYF.

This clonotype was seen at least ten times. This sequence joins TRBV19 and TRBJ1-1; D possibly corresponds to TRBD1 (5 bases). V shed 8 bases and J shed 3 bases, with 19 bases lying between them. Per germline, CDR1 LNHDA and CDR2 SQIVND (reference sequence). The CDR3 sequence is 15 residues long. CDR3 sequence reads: CASGRGVSAYTEAFF. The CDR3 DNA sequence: TGTGCCAGTGGGAGAGGGGTTTCGGCGTACACTGAAGCTTTCTTT.

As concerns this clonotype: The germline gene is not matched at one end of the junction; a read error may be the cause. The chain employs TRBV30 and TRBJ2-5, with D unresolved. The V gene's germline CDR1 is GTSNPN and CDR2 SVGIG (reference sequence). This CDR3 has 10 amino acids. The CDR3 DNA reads TGTGCCTGGCAAAAAGAGACCCAGGACTTC. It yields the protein CAWQKETQDF.

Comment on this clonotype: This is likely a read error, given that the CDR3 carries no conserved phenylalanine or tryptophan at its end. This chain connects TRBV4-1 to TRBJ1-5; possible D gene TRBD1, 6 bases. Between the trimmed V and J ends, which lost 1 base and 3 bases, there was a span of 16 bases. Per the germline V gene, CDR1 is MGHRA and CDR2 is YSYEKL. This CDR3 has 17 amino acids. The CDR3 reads CASSQGGGGQYNQPQHS. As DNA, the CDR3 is TGCGCCAGCAGCCAAGGAGGAGGCGGACAGTACAATCAGCCCCAGCATTCT.

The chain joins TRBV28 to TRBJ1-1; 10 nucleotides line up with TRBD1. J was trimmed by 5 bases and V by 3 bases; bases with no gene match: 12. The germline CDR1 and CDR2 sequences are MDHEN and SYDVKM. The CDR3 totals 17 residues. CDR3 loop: CASSFATPGQGNTEAFF. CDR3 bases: TGTGCCAGCAGTTTTGCTACCCCGGGACAGGGGAATACTGAAGCTTTCTTT.

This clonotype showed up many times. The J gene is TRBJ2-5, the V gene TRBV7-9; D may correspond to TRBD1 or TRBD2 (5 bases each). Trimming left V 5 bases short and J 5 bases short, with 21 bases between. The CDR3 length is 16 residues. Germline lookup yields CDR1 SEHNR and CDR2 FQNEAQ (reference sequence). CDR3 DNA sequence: TGTGCCAGCAGCGTCCCCCCGGGACGGCTTAGGGAGACCCAGTACTTC. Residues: CASSVPPGRLRETQYF.

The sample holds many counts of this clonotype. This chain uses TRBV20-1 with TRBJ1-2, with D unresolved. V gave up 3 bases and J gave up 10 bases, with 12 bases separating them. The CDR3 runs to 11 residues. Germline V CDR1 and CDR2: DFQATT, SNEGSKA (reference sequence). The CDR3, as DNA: TGCAGTGCTAGCAGACGGGCCTCCTACACCTTC. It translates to CSASRRASYTF.